The T cell receptor (beta chain) described here comes from a study of early T cells in non-severe SARS-CoV-2 infection. Study overall: Bulk RNA isolated from unsorted whole blood underwent sequencing; chains were not paired.

CDR3 size: 13 residues. With 3 bases removed from V and 3 bases from J, the gap between germline ends came to 8 bases. Germline assignment: CDR1 SQVTM and CDR2 ANQGSEA. Tagging with unique molecular identifiers was applied to individual cDNA molecules. MiXCR was run by TCRdb on the 5' RACE reads, yielding one entry per CDR3 protein. This sample has tens of thousands of distinct CDR3 sequences, with approximately 6% found just once. Sequenced material: whole blood. The sequence was collected from an adult who was a healthcare worker with PCR-confirmed SARS-CoV-2 infection or an uninfected control (not recorded which). This sequence joins TRBV29-1 and TRBJ1-4; D possibly corresponds to TRBD1 (5 bases). The CDR3 DNA follows: TGCAGCGTTGAGGGGGGTGCTAATGAAAAACTGTTTTTT. Its translation is CSVEGGANEKLFF.